Below are 9 T cell receptor beta chains sequenced from a single sample in a study of cytomegalovirus exposure and HLA in healthy donors. The PCR employed 60 Vbeta primers together with 13 Jbeta primers. TCRdb's copy holds only in-frame clones and misses some; the assay was immunoSEQ multiplex PCR. The sample carries about 190,000 clones, about 81% recorded once. The specimen was PBMCs. The origin of the receptors is a woman between 18 and 30 years old in good health and CMV-seronegative.

This chain connects TRBV2 to TRBJ2-5; possible D gene TRBD2, 5 bases. In germline, CDR1 is SNHLY, CDR2 FYNNEI. This CDR3 region has 12 residues. Trimming removed 9 bases at V and 5 bases at J, with 13 bases between. CDR3 region: CARAGLTETQYF. CDR3 coding DNA: TGTGCCAGAGCAGGACTGACGGAGACCCAGTACTTC.

V and J are TRBV18 and TRBJ2-1, with D tentatively TRBD1 (6 bases). Germline V lookup: CDR1 KGHSH, CDR2 LQKENI. Deletions cut 4 bases from V and 6 bases from J, with 13 bases between. The CDR3 runs to 14 residues. The CDR3 sequence: CASSRRQDVNEQFF. For the CDR3, the DNA is TGTGCCAGCTCACGGCGACAGGACGTCAATGAGCAGTTCTTC.

This sequence joins TRBV5-1 and TRBJ1-2, with 7 nucleotides matching TRBD1. CDR1 is SGHRS and CDR2 is YFSETQ in the germline V gene. After removal of 0 bases from V and 0 bases from J, the junction contained 5 bases not matched to a gene. The CDR3 is 16 amino acids. CDR3 residues: CASSLETGTANYGYTF. The CDR3, as DNA: TGCGCCAGCAGCTTGGAGACAGGGACCGCTAACTATGGCTACACCTTC.

The gene calls are TRBV7-8 and TRBJ1-2, with TRBD1 as a possible D gene (5 bases). Trimming took 7 bases from V and 8 from J, leaving 20 bases between them. CDR3 length equals 14 residues. The germline gives CDR1 SGHVS, CDR2 FQNEAQ. This chain's CDR3 is CASTLGEGLRGYTF. Here the CDR3 DNA reads TGTGCCAGCACTTTGGGGGAGGGGCTGCGGGGCTACACCTTC. Full variable domain (rest looked up from reference TRBV7-8 and TRBJ1-2): GAGVSQSPRYKVAKRGQDVALRCDPISGHVSLFWYQQALGQGPEFLTYFQNEAQLDKSGLPSDRFFAERPEGSVSTLKIQRTQQEDSAVYLCASTLGEGLRGYTFGSGTRLTVV.

The chain is built from TRBV7-9 and TRBJ2-3; 7 bases match TRBD2. Germline V gene sequence: CDR1 SEHNR, CDR2 FQNEAQ (reference sequence). This CDR3 spans 16 amino acids. Losses at the gene ends were 1 base for V and 0 bases for J; bases not matched to a gene: 4. The chain's CDR3 is CASSLDRGLSTDTQYF. CDR3 in DNA: TGTGCCAGCAGCTTAGATAGGGGACTAAGCACAGATACGCAGTATTTT.

The chain employs TRBV28 and TRBJ2-7; TRBD2 matches 8 bases. The germline V gene encodes CDR1 MDHEN and CDR2 SYDVKM. Trimming removed 6 bases from V and 2 bases from J; junction bases left unmatched: 15. CDR3 length: 17 residues. This CDR3 reads CASRAGTRGVEAYEQYF. The CDR3 DNA follows: TGTGCCAGCAGGGCCGGGACTAGGGGAGTGGAGGCCTACGAGCAGTACTTC.

The V call is TRBV25-1, the J call TRBJ2-5; 9 positions agree with TRBD2. This CDR3 comprises 17 residues. CDR1 and CDR2 from the germline V gene are MGHDK and SYGVNS. V lost 6 bases to trimming and J lost 1 base; unmatched junction nucleotides: 12. The DNA of the CDR3 is TGTGCCAGCAGCGACCCTGAGCGGGGGGTTTTCCAAGAGACCCAGTACTTC. This codes for CASSDPERGVFQETQYF.

V usage is TRBV27 and J usage is TRBJ2-4; 8 bases line up with TRBD2. Germline V lookup: CDR1 MNHEY, CDR2 SMNVEV (reference sequence). This CDR3 is 14 amino acids long. V gave up 2 bases and J gave up 5 bases; unmatched junction bases: 2. CDR3 nucleotides: TGTGCCAGCAGTTTAACGGGAGGGGAAAACATTCAGTACTTC. It encodes CASSLTGGENIQYF.

CDR3 region: CASSGGSYTEAFF. In nucleotides, the CDR3 is TGTGCCAGCAGCGGCGGGAGCTACACTGAAGCTTTCTTT. The rearrangement uses TRBV9 and TRBJ1-1; D is unresolved. The germline V gene has CDR1 SGDLS and CDR2 YYNGEE. V lost 3 bases to trimming and J lost 3 bases, with 9 bases between them. This CDR3 region has 13 residues.